This TCR beta chain was identified during a study of T cells in Graves' hyperthyroidism and ophthalmopathy. Reasons for excluding patients were uncontrolled infection, other autoimmune disease, pregnancy or lactation. Per the germline V gene, CDR1 is SGHTA and CDR2 is FQGNSA. V shed 5 bases and J shed 8 bases, with 18 bases lying between them. There are 14 residues in the CDR3. Using RNA transcripts as the source, TCR beta CDR3 regions were amplified. When the TCR CDR3 underwent first-round RT-PCR, the HTBI primer set was used. TCRdb re-analysed the multiplex PCR reads in MiXCR, keeping a single row per CDR3 protein. The table includes under 400,000 distinct CDR3 sequences, 15% to 20% detected once. A note on this clonotype: The antigen remains unidentified.

Study results and limitations: Among clonotypes expanded in thyroid above 0.001, most were also found in blood.

Sample: blood. The TCR sequence derives from a woman aged 35 to 49 with Graves' ophthalmopathy. The chain links TRBV7-2 to TRBJ1-2; TRBD1 might be the D (5 bases). This CDR3 is CASSTRQSTLGYTF. CDR3 nucleotide sequence: TGTGCCAGCAGCACAAGACAGTCGACCCTGGGCTACACCTTC.